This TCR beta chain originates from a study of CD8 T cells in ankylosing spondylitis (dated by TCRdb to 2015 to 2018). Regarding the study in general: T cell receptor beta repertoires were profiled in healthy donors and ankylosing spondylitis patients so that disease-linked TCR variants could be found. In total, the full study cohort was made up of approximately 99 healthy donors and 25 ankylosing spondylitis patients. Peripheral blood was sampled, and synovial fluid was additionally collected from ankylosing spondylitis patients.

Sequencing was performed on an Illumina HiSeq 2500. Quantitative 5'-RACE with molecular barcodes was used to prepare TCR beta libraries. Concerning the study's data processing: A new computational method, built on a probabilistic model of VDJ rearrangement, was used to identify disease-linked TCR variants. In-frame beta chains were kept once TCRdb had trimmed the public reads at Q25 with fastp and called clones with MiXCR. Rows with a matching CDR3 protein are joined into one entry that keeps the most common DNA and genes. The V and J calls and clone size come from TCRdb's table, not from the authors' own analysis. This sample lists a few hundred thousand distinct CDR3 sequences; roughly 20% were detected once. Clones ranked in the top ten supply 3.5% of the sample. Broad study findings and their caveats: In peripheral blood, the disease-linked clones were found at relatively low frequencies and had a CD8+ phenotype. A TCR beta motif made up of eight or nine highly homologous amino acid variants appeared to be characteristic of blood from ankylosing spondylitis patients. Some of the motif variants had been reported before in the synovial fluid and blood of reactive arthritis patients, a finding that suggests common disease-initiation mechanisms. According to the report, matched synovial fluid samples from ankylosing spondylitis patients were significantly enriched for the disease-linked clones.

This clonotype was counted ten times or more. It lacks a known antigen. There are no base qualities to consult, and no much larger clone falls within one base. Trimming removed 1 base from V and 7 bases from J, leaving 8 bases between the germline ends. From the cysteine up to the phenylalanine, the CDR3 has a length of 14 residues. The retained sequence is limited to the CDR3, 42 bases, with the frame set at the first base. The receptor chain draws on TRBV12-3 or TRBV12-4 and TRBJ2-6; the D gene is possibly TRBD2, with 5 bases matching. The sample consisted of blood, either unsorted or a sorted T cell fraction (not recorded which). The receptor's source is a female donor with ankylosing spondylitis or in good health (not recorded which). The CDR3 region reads CASSLGGIANVLTF. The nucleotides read TGTGCCAGCAGTTTAGGAGGGATAGCCAACGTCCTGACTTTC.